The rows below give T cell receptor beta chains drawn from one sample of a study of blood T cell repertoires in COVID-19. TCRdb's copy holds only in-frame clones and misses some; the assay was immunoSEQ multiplex PCR. This table holds 140,000 or so clones, about 85% found once. Source material: peripheral blood. Source of these receptors: a woman between 65 and 79 years old with COVID-19, enrolled during active disease. The CDR3 runs from the conserved cysteine through the conserved F or W. Each record gives: clone size, V gene, J gene, D gene, CDR3 protein, CDR3 DNA. D genes are given only for firm matches. Some rows mark clone size as missing; the rest say once, few, many or name a class of expanded clone.

-	TRBV5-1	TRBJ2-7	TRBD1	CASSSPTNPIYRQGAYEQYF	TGCGCCAGCAGCTCCCCAACTAACCCTATCTACAGACAGGGGGCCTACGAGCAGTACTTC
-	TRBV5-1	TRBJ2-5	TRBD2	CASSPRLAGQGETQYF	TGCGCCAGCAGCCCTCGACTAGCGGGGCAGGGGGAGACCCAGTACTTC
-	TRBV7-9	TRBJ2-1	TRBD1	CASRPGTGSNEQFF	TGTGCCAGCAGGCCCGGGACAGGGAGCAATGAGCAGTTCTTC
-	TRBV5-6	TRBJ2-2	TRBD2	CASSLSQGLAGITGELFF	TGTGCCAGCAGCTTGTCACAGGGACTAGCGGGAATCACCGGGGAGCTGTTTTTT
-	TRBV9	TRBJ1-2	TRBD1	CASSEPGTGGGYTF	TGTGCCAGCAGCGAGCCGGGGACAGGAGGGGGCTACACCTTC
-	TRBV2	TRBJ1-2	TRBD1	CASSDRTGRSGYTF	TGTGCCAGCAGTGATAGGACAGGGAGGAGTGGCTACACCTTC
-	TRBV29-1	TRBJ1-2	TRBD1	CSAGTGTNYGYTF	TGCAGTGCCGGGACAGGCACCAACTATGGCTACACCTTC
few	TRBV6-5	TRBJ2-7	TRBD1	CASSPGQGQQYF	TGTGCCAGCAGCCCGGGACAGGGGCAGCAGTACTTC
-	TRBV4-2	TRBJ2-3	TRBD2	CASSQSPGGEAHF	TGTGCCAGCAGCCAATCTCCGGGGGGGGAAGCGCATTTT
-	TRBV29-1	TRBJ1-2	TRBD1	CSVGVGQGLNYGYTF	TGCAGCGTTGGAGTGGGACAGGGACTTAACTATGGCTACACCTTC